The rows below give T cell receptor beta chains drawn from one sample of a study of CD8 T cells in ankylosing spondylitis. TCRdb reprocessed the 5' RACE reads with MiXCR, giving one entry per CDR3 protein. Of about 450,000 distinct CDR3 sequences listed, 25% to 30% are singletons. Material: blood, either unsorted or a sorted T cell fraction (not recorded which). The source is a male donor with ankylosing spondylitis. Both conserved end residues are part of each CDR3. A D gene is named only where the DNA matches it firmly.

v_call d_call cdr3_aa
TRBV5-1 NA CASSLLADQETQYF
TRBV5-1 NA CASSLEGSRVGSEQYF
TRBV3-1 NA CASSQVQSGANVLTF
TRBV10-3 NA CATSTTEGLSQPQHF
TRBV20-1 TRBD1 CSARDPGQGIYGYTF
TRBV12-3/TRBV12-4 NA CASSFISNFNEQFF
TRBV7-9 TRBD1 CASSERQGDYGYTF
TRBV7-2 NA CASSMEADSGNTIYF
TRBV24-1 NA CATSDSVTGNTEAFF
TRBV11-1 TRBD1 CASSLMNWGQKTEAFF
TRBV30 NA CAWSLGSSYNEQFF
TRBV15 TRBD1 CATSRDRGLGGGPQHF
TRBV18 NA CASSPRVGRISTDTQYF
TRBV5-5 NA CASSLLGQGMSYEQYF
TRBV24-1 NA CATSDIQGRAFF
TRBV7-2 NA CASSRDRTDTQYF
TRBV25-1 TRBD1 CASSARQGSYNEQFF
TRBV2 NA CASSESHNNSPLHF
TRBV5-1 TRBD1 CASRDTGGPNEKLFF
TRBV5-1 NA CASSLGRGTGDTQYF